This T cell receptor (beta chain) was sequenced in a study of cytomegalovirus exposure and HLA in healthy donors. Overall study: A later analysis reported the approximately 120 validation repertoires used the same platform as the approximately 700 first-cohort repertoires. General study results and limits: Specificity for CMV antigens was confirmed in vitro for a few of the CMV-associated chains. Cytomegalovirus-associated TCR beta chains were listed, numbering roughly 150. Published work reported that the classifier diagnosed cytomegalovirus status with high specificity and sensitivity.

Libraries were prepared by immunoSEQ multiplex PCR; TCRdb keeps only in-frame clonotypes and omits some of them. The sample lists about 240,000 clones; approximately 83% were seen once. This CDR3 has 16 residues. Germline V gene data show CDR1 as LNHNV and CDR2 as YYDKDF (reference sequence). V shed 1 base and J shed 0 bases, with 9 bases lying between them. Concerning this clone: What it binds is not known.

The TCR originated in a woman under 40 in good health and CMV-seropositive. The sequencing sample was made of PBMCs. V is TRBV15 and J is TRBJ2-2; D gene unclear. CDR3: CATSRGPITNTGELFF. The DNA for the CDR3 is TGTGCCACCAGCAGAGGTCCAATCACGAACACCGGGGAGCTGTTTTTT.